Each of the 7 T cell receptor beta chains below was sequenced from the same sample in a study of blood T cell repertoires in COVID-19. This table comes from immunoSEQ multiplex PCR, and its TCRdb copy is limited to in-frame clones, with some not included. The table has tens of thousands of clones, around nine tenths seen once. Sequences were obtained from peripheral blood. The receptors here all came from a man aged 80 or over with acute or convalescent COVID-19.

This clone was seen a few times. The chain combines TRBV27 with TRBJ1-6; 10 positions agree with TRBD1. The V and J ends lost 6 bases and 7 bases, in that order; junction bases with no gene match: 3. Germline V gene lookup returns CDR1 MNHEY and CDR2 SMNVEV (reference sequence). The CDR3 has 14 amino acids. CDR3 residues: CASRRTGGNSPLHF. CDR3 in DNA: TGTGCCAGCAGACGGACAGGGGGAAATTCACCCCTCCACTTT.

The V call is TRBV5-1, the J call TRBJ2-6, with TRBD1 matching over 7 bases. The ends lost 1 base at V and 0 bases at J; junction bases unmatched: 13. The CDR3 spans 20 residues. Germline V lookup: CDR1 SGHRS, CDR2 YFSETQ. CDR3 coding DNA: TGCGCCAGCAGCTTGTACGGGCCGGGACAGAAAACCTCTGGGGCCAACGTCCTGACTTTC. It specifies CASSLYGPGQKTSGANVLTF.

The rearrangement uses TRBV7-6 and TRBJ2-5, with 11 bases fitting TRBD2. CDR1 and CDR2 from the germline V gene are SGHVS and FNYEAQ. The J segment lost 6 bases and the V segment lost 0 bases, leaving 12 bases of the junction unmatched. The CDR3 totals 18 residues. CDR3 DNA sequence: TGTGCCAGCAGCTTAGCGACTCTAAGTGGGACTAGCGGACAGACCCAGTACTTC. It encodes CASSLATLSGTSGQTQYF. Variable domain in full (rest from reference TRBV7-6 and TRBJ2-5): GAGVSQSPRYKVTKRGQDVALRCDPISGHVSLYWYRQALGQGPEFLTYFNYEAQQDKSGLPNDRFSAERPEGSISTLTIQRTEQRDSAMYRCASSLATLSGTSGQTQYFGPGTRLLVL.

The CDR3 sequence: CASSFGGTSGANEQFF. In DNA, the CDR3 is TGCGCCAGCAGCTTTGGAGGGACTAGCGGGGCCAATGAGCAGTTCTTC. The gene calls are TRBV5-1 and TRBJ2-1, with 13 bases lining up with TRBD2. The CDR3 loop spans 16 amino acids. Per germline, CDR1 SGHRS and CDR2 YFSETQ. Trimming at V came to 2 bases and at J to 6 bases, leaving 5 bases not matched to a gene.

V usage is TRBV7-2 and J usage is TRBJ1-5, with no clear D. Germline assignment: CDR1 SGHTA and CDR2 FQGNSA. Trimming removed 5 bases from V and 8 bases from J, with 13 bases in between. The CDR3 spans 13 residues. The CDR3 sequence: CASSRLGVEPQHF. Here the CDR3 DNA reads TGTGCCAGCAGCCGACTCGGGGTTGAGCCCCAGCATTTT.

The rearrangement uses TRBV28 and TRBJ1-6, with TRBD1 matching 8 bases. Germline lookup yields CDR1 MDHEN and CDR2 SYDVKM. This CDR3 has 14 amino acids. V lost 6 bases and J lost 9; bases outside the gene matches: 7. CDR3 loop: CASRPDRAGSPLHF. The DNA for the CDR3 is TGTGCCAGCAGGCCGGACAGGGCAGGTTCACCCCTCCACTTT.

The gene calls are TRBV5-1 and TRBJ1-1, with D maybe TRBD1 (6 bases). The CDR3 contains 18 residues. CDR1 is SGHRS, CDR2 YFSETQ, per germline. V lost 4 bases to trimming and J lost 0 bases, with 22 bases between them. The CDR3 sequence: CASSETQGVFQMNTEAFF. The CDR3 region has the DNA TGCGCCAGCAGCGAAACACAGGGAGTCTTCCAAATGAACACTGAAGCTTTCTTT.